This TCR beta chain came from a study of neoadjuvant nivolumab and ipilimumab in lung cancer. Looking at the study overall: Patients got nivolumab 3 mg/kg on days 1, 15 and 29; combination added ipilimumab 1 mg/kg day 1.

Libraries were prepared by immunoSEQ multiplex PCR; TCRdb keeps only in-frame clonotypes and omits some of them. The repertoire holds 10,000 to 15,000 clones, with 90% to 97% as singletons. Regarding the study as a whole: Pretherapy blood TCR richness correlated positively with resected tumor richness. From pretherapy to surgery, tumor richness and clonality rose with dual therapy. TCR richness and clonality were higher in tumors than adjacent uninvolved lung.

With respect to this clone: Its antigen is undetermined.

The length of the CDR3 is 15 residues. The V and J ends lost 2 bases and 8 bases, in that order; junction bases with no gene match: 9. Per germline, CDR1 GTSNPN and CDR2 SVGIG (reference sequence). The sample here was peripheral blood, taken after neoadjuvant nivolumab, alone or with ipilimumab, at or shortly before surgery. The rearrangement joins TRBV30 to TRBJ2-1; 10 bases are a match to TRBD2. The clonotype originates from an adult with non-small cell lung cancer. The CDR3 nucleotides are TGTGCCTGGAGTCCAGGCCTAGCGGGAGTCGATGAGCAGTTCTTC. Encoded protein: CAWSPGLAGVDEQFF.